The 16 T cell receptor beta chains in this list originate from one sample, sequenced in a study of identifying expanded T cells in peripheral blood. This table comes from immunoSEQ multiplex PCR, and its TCRdb copy is limited to in-frame clones, with some not included. The table records about 97,000 clones, around 88% of them present only once. Sequencing was done on a sample of blood. Receptor source: a person aged 18-70 years in good health.

The V gene is TRBV7-8, the J gene TRBJ1-1; D is uncertain. This CDR3 is 10 amino acids long. The V end was cut by 3 bases, the J end by 8 bases, with 4 bases between. From germline, CDR1 is SGHVS and CDR2 FQNEAQ. CDR3 amino acids: CASSLTEAFF. Written as DNA, the CDR3 is TGTGCCAGCAGCTTGACCGAAGCTTTCTTT. The full variable domain, with the rest looked up from reference TRBV7-8 and TRBJ1-1, is GAGVSQSPRYKVAKRGQDVALRCDPISGHVSLFWYQQALGQGPEFLTYFQNEAQLDKSGLPSDRFFAERPEGSVSTLKIQRTQQEDSAVYLCASSLTEAFFGQGTRLTVV.

The chain combines TRBV14 with TRBJ2-3; D call uncertain. There are 13 residues in the CDR3. The V end was cut by 4 bases, the J end by 7 bases, with 12 bases between. CDR1 SGHDN and CDR2 FVKESK come from the germline V gene. CDR3 amino acids: CASSPNTRYTQYF. CDR3 in DNA: TGTGCCAGCAGCCCTAATACCCGTTATACGCAGTATTTT.

The chain carries TRBV4-2 and TRBJ2-1; 9 bases line up with TRBD1. The V and J ends lost 3 bases and 5 bases, in that order; junction bases with no gene match: 8. This CDR3 has 16 amino acids. Germline loops: CDR1 LGHNA, CDR2 YNFKEQ. CDR3 in amino acids: CASSQGGQGGHNEQFF. The DNA for the CDR3 is TGTGCCAGCAGCCAGGGGGGACAGGGTGGACACAATGAGCAGTTCTTC.

The chain joins TRBV21-1 to TRBJ1-2. TRBV21-1 is labeled a pseudogene. The CDR3 totals 13 residues. CDR3 sequence: CASSKGVGEDYTF. The CDR3 coding sequence is TGTGCCAGCAGCAAAGGGGTAGGGGAGGACTACACCTTC.

The chain is built from TRBV7-9 and TRBJ1-5, with 9 bases fitting TRBD1. The CDR3 sequence is 13 residues long. J lost 5 bases, V lost 4 bases, and 0 bases had no gene match. The germline V gene has CDR1 SEHNR and CDR2 FQNEAQ (reference sequence). The CDR3 region is CASSWDRDQPQHF. The CDR3 DNA reads as TGTGCCAGCAGCTGGGACAGGGATCAGCCCCAGCATTTT.

J is TRBJ1-6 and V is TRBV15; 7 bases agree with TRBD1. Germline values: CDR1 LNHNV, CDR2 YYDKDF (reference sequence). CDR3 length: 15 residues. Germline trimming cut 0 bases from V and 9 bases from J; bases unmatched to any gene: 5. This CDR3 is CATSREDRDVSPLHF. As DNA, the CDR3 is TGTGCCACCAGCAGAGAAGACAGGGACGTTTCACCCCTCCACTTT.

This chain links TRBV6-1 with TRBJ2-2, with a weak D call TRBD1 (6 bases). The CDR3 has 15 residues. Between the trimmed V and J ends, which lost 3 bases and 4 bases, there was a span of 12 bases. CDR1 is MNHNS and CDR2 is SASEGT in the germline V gene. The CDR3, as DNA: TGTGCCAGCAGTGATAACAGGGCAATCACCGGGGAGCTGTTTTTT. Amino acids: CASSDNRAITGELFF.

This CDR3 reads CASSERRGANQPQHF. Written as DNA, the CDR3 is TGTGCCAGCAGTGAACGTAGGGGTGCGAATCAGCCCCAGCATTTT. The J gene is TRBJ1-5, the V gene TRBV6-1, with a weak D call TRBD1 (5 bases). Germline V gene lookup returns CDR1 MNHNS and CDR2 SASEGT. The CDR3 is made up of 15 amino acids. Trimming took 2 bases from V and 4 from J, leaving 12 bases between them.

This clone was counted between two and nine times. V and J are TRBV2 and TRBJ2-5; 9 bases are shared with TRBD1. CDR3 length: 14 amino acids. In germline, CDR1 is SNHLY, CDR2 FYNNEI. After removal of 7 bases from V and 5 bases from J, the junction contained 8 bases not matched to a gene. CDR3 amino acids: CASKAQGAWETQYF. The CDR3 coding sequence is TGTGCCAGCAAGGCACAGGGGGCTTGGGAGACCCAGTACTTC.

This sequence joins TRBV7-3 and TRBJ2-1, with D possibly matching TRBD2 (6 bases). Trimming took off 2 bases at V and 5 bases at J, with 16 bases between the two ends. Germline V CDR1 and CDR2: SGHTA, FQGTGA. The length of the CDR3 is 16 residues. The CDR3 here is CASSLGRRELNNEQFF. The CDR3 region has the DNA TGTGCCAGCAGCTTAGGGAGGCGGGAATTAAACAATGAGCAGTTCTTC.

V is TRBV29-1 and J is TRBJ2-3; 10 bases agree with TRBD1. V was clipped by 4 bases and J by 3 bases; unmatched bases: 4. Germline-derived CDR1 and CDR2 are SQVTM and ANQGSEA. The length of the CDR3 is 14 residues. The CDR3 region is CSVVGDRGTDTQYF. CDR3 DNA: TGCAGCGTTGTAGGGGACAGGGGAACAGATACGCAGTATTTT.

The chain employs TRBV2 and TRBJ2-1, with 10 nucleotides matching TRBD2. V dropped 7 bases and J dropped 5; count of bases not matched to a gene: 14. The CDR3 length is 17 residues. The germline V gene encodes CDR1 SNHLY and CDR2 FYNNEI. CDR3: CASILAGGHVSDNEQFF. In nucleotides, the CDR3 is TGTGCCAGCATTTTAGCGGGAGGCCACGTATCGGACAATGAGCAGTTCTTC.

CDR3 coding DNA: TGTGCCAGCAGCTTAGCAGGGCCCGGTGAAGCTTTCTTT. It yields the protein CASSLAGPGEAFF. This chain links TRBV7-8 with TRBJ1-1; the D is unclear. The CDR3 sequence is 13 residues long. Looked up from germline, CDR1 is SGHVS and CDR2 is FQNEAQ. Trimming removed 0 bases from V and 7 bases from J, with 9 bases in between.

The chain carries TRBV7-9 and TRBJ2-7, with 7 bases matching TRBD1. The junction had 6 bases not matched to a gene; V was cut back by 8 bases and J by 2 bases. This CDR3 comprises 13 residues. Germline CDR1 SEHNR, CDR2 FQNEAQ (reference sequence). The CDR3 here is CASRVTGTYEQYF. CDR3 DNA: TGTGCCAGCCGAGTGACAGGGACCTACGAGCAGTACTTC.

This clone was counted only a few times. V and J are TRBV27 and TRBJ1-2, with TRBD1 as a possible D gene (5 bases). This CDR3 is 14 amino acids long. From germline, CDR1 is MNHEY and CDR2 SMNVEV (reference sequence). V shed 5 bases and J shed 0 bases, with 10 bases lying between them. The CDR3 protein is CASSPTVANYGYTF. The DNA for the CDR3 is TGTGCCAGCAGTCCGACAGTAGCTAACTATGGCTACACCTTC.

The chain carries TRBV6-6 and TRBJ1-4, with 8 nucleotides matching TRBD1. This CDR3 region has 15 residues. With 0 bases clipped from V and 8 bases from J, the junction kept 5 bases outside the gene matches. Germline-derived CDR1 and CDR2 are MNHNY and SVGAGI (reference sequence). CDR3 nucleotides: TGTGCCAGCAGTTACTCGGACAGGGTGGGGGAAAAACTGTTTTTT. Its translation: CASSYSDRVGEKLFF.